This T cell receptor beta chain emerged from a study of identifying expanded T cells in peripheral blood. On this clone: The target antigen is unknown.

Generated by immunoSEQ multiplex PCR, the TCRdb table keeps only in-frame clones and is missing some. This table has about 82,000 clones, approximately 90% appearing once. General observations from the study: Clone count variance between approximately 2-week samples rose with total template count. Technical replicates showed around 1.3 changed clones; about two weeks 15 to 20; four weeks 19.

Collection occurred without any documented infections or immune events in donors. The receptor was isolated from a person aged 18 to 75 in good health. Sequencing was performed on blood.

The CDR3 DNA is TGCGCCAGCAGCCCTGTGGGAACAGGGGCGGGGGCTTTCTTT. Amino acids: CASSPVGTGAGAFF. The V call is TRBV5-1, the J call TRBJ1-1; 7 bases are a match to TRBD1. V was clipped by 4 bases and J by 11 bases; unmatched bases: 14. Germline CDR1 and CDR2: SGHRS and YFSETQ. The CDR3 runs to 14 residues. Full variable domain (rest looked up from reference TRBV5-1 and TRBJ1-1): KAGVTQTPRYLIKTRGQQVTLSCSPISGHRSVSWYQQTPGQGLQFLFEYFSETQRNKGNFPGRFSGRQFSNSRSEMNVSTLELGDSALYLCASSPVGTGAGAFFGQGTRLTVV.